The 12 T cell receptor beta chains reported below all come from one sample, sequenced in a study of blood T cell repertoires in COVID-19. Some clones are missing from TCRdb's copy, which holds only in-frame ones; the method was immunoSEQ multiplex PCR. The repertoire includes just under 350,000 clones, 87% of them detected once, and about 6.9% sits in the top ten. Sequences were obtained from peripheral blood. These receptors came from a woman in her forties or fifties with COVID-19, enrolled during active disease.

This sequence joins TRBV6-4 and TRBJ1-1, with D unclear. The CDR3 is 14 residues long. Deletions cut 7 bases from V and 1 base from J, with 13 bases between. Germline CDR1 reads MRHNA; CDR2 reads SNTAGT. The CDR3 bases are TGTGCCAGCACAAGGAGCGAGGGGAACACTGAAGCTTTCTTT. Encoded protein: CASTRSEGNTEAFF.

V gene TRBV19 combines with J gene TRBJ1-5; D possibly corresponds to TRBD1 (5 bases). The CDR3 spans 15 residues. CDR1 is LNHDA and CDR2 is SQIVND in the germline V gene (reference sequence). The V gene lost 4 bases and the J gene lost 1 base, with 11 bases spanning the gap. CDR3 protein: CASSTTWGSNQPQHF. DNA of the CDR3: TGTGCCAGTAGTACCACCTGGGGCAGCAATCAGCCCCAGCATTTT. The variable domain in full, with the rest retrieved from reference TRBV19 and TRBJ1-5, is DGGITQSPKYLFRKEGQNVTLSCEQNLNHDAMYWYRQDPGQGLRLIYYSQIVNDFQKGDIAEGYSVSREKKESFPLTVTSAQKNPTAFYLCASSTTWGSNQPQHFGDGTRLSIL.

Concerning this clone: Distinct nucleotide sequences in the sample also encode this CDR3. The rearrangement uses TRBV5-1 and TRBJ1-1; D is possibly TRBD1 (6 bases). This CDR3 has 14 residues. Per germline, CDR1 SGHRS and CDR2 YFSETQ. Trimming shortened V by 3 bases and J by 1 base, and 10 bases separated the two germline ends. The CDR3 is CASSSGQPNTEAFF. DNA for the CDR3: TGCGCCAGCAGCTCCGGACAGCCGAACACTGAAGCTTTCTTT. Full variable domain (outside the CDR3, taken from reference TRBV5-1 and TRBJ1-1): KAGVTQTPRYLIKTRGQQVTLSCSPISGHRSVSWYQQTPGQGLQFLFEYFSETQRNKGNFPGRFSGRQFSNSRSEMNVSTLELGDSALYLCASSSGQPNTEAFFGQGTRLTVV.

This chain connects TRBV19 to TRBJ2-4; 8 positions match TRBD1. The CDR3 has 13 residues. Per the germline V gene, CDR1 is LNHDA and CDR2 is SQIVND (reference sequence). The J segment lost 7 bases and the V segment lost 7 bases, leaving 6 bases of the junction unmatched. The CDR3 protein is CASTQGAGNIQYF. The CDR3 DNA is TGTGCCAGTACCCAGGGGGCAGGGAACATTCAGTACTTC.

V gene TRBV6-7 combines with J gene TRBJ2-3; 10 bases match TRBD2. TRBV6-7 carries the ORF label, with uncertain function. The CDR3 runs to 24 residues. Trimming took 9 bases from V and 0 from J; bases not matched to a gene: 33. CDR3 DNA: TGTGCCAGTCGGACTAGCGGAGGTTCCGTGTGCAAGCCCAGATACCGTTATAGCACAGATACGCAGTATTTT. Translating gives CASRTSGGSVCKPRYRYSTDTQYF.

The chain links TRBV24-1 to TRBJ2-5, with 9 bases aligning to TRBD1. This CDR3 has 16 amino acids. The germline V gene encodes CDR1 KGHDR and CDR2 SFDVKD. V dropped 2 bases and J dropped 6; count of bases not matched to a gene: 9. CDR3 residues: CATSDSGTGIFQTQYF. The CDR3 DNA sequence: TGTGCCACCAGTGATTCCGGGACAGGGATCTTCCAGACCCAGTACTTC.

This clone occurred once. The V and J genes are TRBV3-1 (or the pseudogene TRBV3-2) and TRBJ2-1, with unresolved D. This CDR3 contains 13 residues. The germline V gene has CDR1 LGHDT and CDR2 YNNKEL (reference sequence). Trimming took 4 bases from V and 15 from J, leaving 19 bases between them. The CDR3: CASSLLSRQVWFF. Written as DNA, the CDR3 is TGTGCCAGCAGCCTCCTAAGTCGGCAGGTCTGGTTCTTC.

This chain uses TRBV18 with TRBJ1-5, with TRBD1 as a possible D gene (6 bases). The germline CDR1 and CDR2 sequences are KGHSH and LQKENI. The ends were cut back, 5 bases at V and 4 bases at J, with 15 bases in the middle. The CDR3 runs to 15 residues. The CDR3 region has the DNA TGTGCCAGCTCATTGCAGGGGTTGGAAAATCAGCCCCAGCATTTT. This sequence encodes CASSLQGLENQPQHF.

To note about this clone: The sample has other DNA sequences that encode this CDR3 too. V is TRBV3-1 (or the pseudogene TRBV3-2) and J is TRBJ2-5; 11 nucleotides match TRBD2. This CDR3 contains 16 residues. V trimming: 1 base; J trimming: 5 bases; junction bases outside the gene matches: 6. Germline lookup yields CDR1 LGHDT and CDR2 YNNKEL (reference sequence). The CDR3 here is CASSQGLAGGVETQYF. The CDR3 bases are TGTGCCAGCAGCCAAGGTCTAGCGGGAGGAGTGGAGACCCAGTACTTC.

V and J are TRBV24-1 and TRBJ2-1; D is uncertain. Per the germline V gene, CDR1 is KGHDR and CDR2 is SFDVKD. This CDR3 has 16 amino acids. V was trimmed by 5 bases and J by 0 bases, leaving 13 bases between them. CDR3 protein: CATSGSYSVSYNEQFF. The CDR3 DNA reads TGTGCCACCAGTGGTTCCTATTCTGTCTCCTACAATGAGCAGTTCTTC.

This rearrangement joins TRBV29-1 to TRBJ2-3, with 11 positions matching TRBD2. The CDR3 totals 15 residues. Germline-derived CDR1 and CDR2 are SQVTM and ANQGSEA. Trimming at V came to 7 bases and at J to 8 bases, leaving 14 bases not matched to a gene. The CDR3 DNA is TGCAGCGCGTCAACCCTGGGACTAGCGGCCCGTACGCAGTATTTT. This gives the protein CSASTLGLAARTQYF.

This rearrangement joins TRBV28 to TRBJ2-7, with a possible D match to TRBD1 (6 bases). The germline gives CDR1 MDHEN, CDR2 SYDVKM. This CDR3 is 14 amino acids long. V was cut by 1 base and J by 4 bases, with 11 bases left in between. In DNA form, the CDR3 reads TGTGCCAGCAGTTTATTGGGGACACCATACGAGCAGTACTTC. Protein sequence: CASSLLGTPYEQYF. The variable domain in full, with the rest retrieved from reference TRBV28 and TRBJ2-7, is DVKVTQSSRYLVKRTGEKVFLECVQDMDHENMFWYRQDPGLGLRLIYFSYDVKMKEKGDIPEGYSVSREKKERFSLILESASTNQTSMYLCASSLLGTPYEQYFGPGTRLTVT.